This is a list of T cell receptor beta chains from one sample in a study of CD8 T cells in Susac syndrome. TCRdb reanalysed the immunoSEQ multiplex PCR reads using MiXCR and keeps one entry per CDR3 protein. This sample has 20,000 to 25,000 distinct CDR3 sequences, with approximately 93% found just once. Sequencing was done on a sample of CD8+ T cells from PBMCs. The receptors derive from a human donor in good health. CDR3s include the opening cysteine and the closing phenylalanine or tryptophan. D genes are given only for firm matches. Where a row states a size, it is once, few, many or the class of an expanded clone; other rows omit it.

TRBV20-1,-,-,TRBJ2-7,TGCAGTGCTAGAGATTATAGGCAGACCTACGAGCAGTACTTC,CSARDYRQTYEQYF
TRBV27,-,-,TRBJ2-2,TGTGCCAGCGGCCCCCACGTCAGGTTTAAAACCGGGGAGCTGTTTTTT,CASGPHVRFKTGELFF
TRBV4-3,TRBD1,-,TRBJ2-5,TGCGCCAGCAGCCAAACAGCGCCCGGGACAGTAGAGGCGCAGTACTTC,CASSQTAPGTVEAQYF
TRBV6-1,TRBD1,-,TRBJ2-5,TGTGCCAGCAGTGAATATTGGACAGGGCAAGAGACCCAGTACTTC,CASSEYWTGQETQYF
TRBV20-1,-,-,TRBJ2-5,TGCAGTGCTAGAGATAGGACGGGAGAGGCCCAGTACTTC,CSARDRTGEAQYF
TRBV12-5,-,-,TRBJ2-2,TGTGCTACCTACGACAGTTCGGCCGGGGAGCTGTTTTTT,CATYDSSAGELFF
TRBV10-3,TRBD1,-,TRBJ2-2,TGTGCCATCAGACCTGTCGACAGGGACACCGGGGAGCTGTTTTTT,CAIRPVDRDTGELFF
TRBV6-5,TRBD2,-,TRBJ2-1,TGTGCCAGCAGTTATGAGACTAGCGGCCTCTACAATGAGCAGTTCTTC,CASSYETSGLYNEQFF
TRBV4-3,-,-,TRBJ2-2,TGCGCCAGCAGCCAAGATCCGGGACCTATAGACACCGGGGAGCTGTTTTTT,CASSQDPGPIDTGELFF
TRBV11-2,-,-,TRBJ1-1,TGTGCCAGCAGCCCTAGGTCAGGGAGGGGATCTGAAGCTTTCTTT,CASSPRSGRGSEAFF
TRBV7-9,TRBD1,-,TRBJ2-1,TGTGCCAGCAGCTTAGGTCGAAGAGGGGGCGCGTACAATGAGCAGTTCTTC,CASSLGRRGGAYNEQFF
TRBV10-3,-,-,TRBJ1-2,TGTGCCATCAGTAGCAGGGACTCTTATGGCTACACCTTC,CAISSRDSYGYTF
TRBV6-5,TRBD1,-,TRBJ2-1,TGTGCCAGCAAACCCTCCGGGACAGGGCATGAGCAGTTCTTC,CASKPSGTGHEQFF
TRBV6-5,-,-,TRBJ1-6,TGTGCCAGCAGTTACACTCGCAGCTCAGCCTATAATTCACCCCTCCACTTT,CASSYTRSSAYNSPLHF
TRBV12-3/TRBV12-4,TRBD1,once,TRBJ2-2,TGTGCCAGCAGTTCGTTTTCTTCAGGACAGGGGGCCGCCGGGGAGCTGTTTTTT,CASSSFSSGQGAAGELFF
TRBV20-1,TRBD1,-,TRBJ1-1,TGCAGTGCTAGGTATTTGGACAGGGGAACTGAAGCTTTCTTT,CSARYLDRGTEAFF